A selection of T cell receptor beta chains follows, all from one sample in a study of blood T cells in healthy people across ages. TCRdb re-called the 5' RACE reads through MiXCR, storing one row per CDR3 protein. Altogether about 1 million distinct CDR3 sequences are present, 40% to 50% being singletons, with the ten largest covering approximately 19%. The sequenced sample was blood. All receptors come from an older woman in good health. CDR3s include the opening cysteine and the closing phenylalanine or tryptophan. A D gene is named only where the DNA matches it firmly. Clone size appears in some rows only: once, few, many, or a class for an expanded clone.

CDR3 | DNA | J | D | size | V
CSAGGQSQETQYF | TGCAGTGCTGGGGGGCAGAGCCAAGAGACCCAGTACTTC | TRBJ2-5 | - | - | TRBV20-1
CASSQLLAGPYNEQFF | TGTGCCAGCAGCCAGCTCCTAGCTGGCCCCTACAATGAGCAGTTCTTC | TRBJ2-1 | - | few | TRBV14
CASVRRGATNTEAFF | TGTGCCAGCGTGCGGCGAGGAGCGACGAACACTGAAGCTTTCTTT | TRBJ1-1 | - | - | TRBV27
CASSQDWDSNQPQHF | TGCGCCAGCAGCCAAGATTGGGATAGCAATCAGCCCCAGCATTTT | TRBJ1-5 | - | few | TRBV4-1
CASSYSMGNEQYF | TGTGCCAGCAGTTACTCTATGGGGAATGAGCAGTACTTC | TRBJ2-7 | - | once | TRBV6-6
CASSLRGDPEQYF | TGTGCCAGCAGCTTAAGGGGGGACCCCGAGCAGTACTTC | TRBJ2-7 | - | once | TRBV7-3
CASGGQGNQPQHF | TGTGCCAGTGGGGGACAGGGGAATCAGCCCCAGCATTTT | TRBJ1-5 | TRBD1 | few | TRBV28
CASSSYLKSYEQYF | TGTGCCAGCAGTTCCTATCTAAAATCCTACGAGCAGTACTTC | TRBJ2-7 | - | - | TRBV28
CASSPQQLAGVYYGQYF | TGTGCCAGCAGCCCCCAGCAATTAGCGGGAGTATACTACGGGCAGTACTTC | TRBJ2-4 | TRBD2 | - | TRBV6-1
CASSTWTGQETQYF | TGTGCCAGCAGCACCTGGACAGGCCAAGAGACCCAGTACTTC | TRBJ2-5 | TRBD1 | - | TRBV5-6
CASSVGPLPDTQYF | TGTGCCAGCAGCGTAGGACCTTTGCCAGATACGCAGTATTTT | TRBJ2-3 | - | few | TRBV7-2
CASSEAGGSYNEQFF | TGTGCCAGCAGTGAGGCGGGAGGCTCCTACAATGAGCAGTTCTTC | TRBJ2-1 | TRBD2 | - | TRBV2
CASAWGVNYGYTF | TGTGCCAGCGCCTGGGGAGTTAACTATGGCTACACCTTC | TRBJ1-2 | - | - | TRBV25-1
CASSLDRVRYTDTQYF | TGCGCCAGCAGCTTGGATCGAGTGCGATACACAGATACGCAGTATTTT | TRBJ2-3 | - | - | TRBV5-1
CSVEDPNRRGLYQETQYF | TGCAGCGTTGAAGATCCCAACCGGCGGGGGTTGTACCAAGAGACCCAGTACTTC | TRBJ2-5 | TRBD2 | - | TRBV29-1
CSVGQGVRTEAFF | TGCAGCGTTGGACAGGGGGTGAGGACTGAAGCTTTCTTT | TRBJ1-1 | TRBD1 | - | TRBV29-1
CASSKQGEASLSYYEQYF | TGCGCCAGCAGCAAACAGGGTGAGGCGAGCCTTTCTTACTACGAGCAGTACTTC | TRBJ2-7 | - | few | TRBV5-1
CASSDTRPYF | TGTGCCAGCAGTGATACCAGACCGTACTTC | TRBJ2-5 | - | - | TRBV2
CASRRQGGNTEAFF | TGTGCCAGCAGACGACAGGGAGGGAACACTGAAGCTTTCTTT | TRBJ1-1 | TRBD1 | - | TRBV6-1
CASSPRQGTYEQYF | TGTGCCAGCAGTCCCCGACAGGGAACTTACGAGCAGTACTTC | TRBJ2-7 | TRBD1 | many | TRBV2
CASGLLTSLYAGELFF | TGTGCTAGTGGTTTGTTAACTAGTTTATATGCCGGGGAGCTGTTTTTT | TRBJ2-2 | - | - | TRBV12-5
CATSRDRWGADTQYF | TGTGCCACCAGCAGAGATAGGTGGGGCGCAGATACGCAGTATTTT | TRBJ2-3 | - | many | TRBV15
CASSYLAGAGNGQFF | TGTGCCAGCAGCTACCTAGCGGGAGCAGGAAATGGGCAGTTCTTC | TRBJ2-1 | TRBD2 | - | TRBV7-9
CASRPPDRGGNQPQHF | TGTGCCAGCAGACCCCCCGACAGGGGTGGGAATCAGCCCCAGCATTTT | TRBJ1-5 | TRBD1 | - | TRBV6-2/TRBV6-3
CASSLVGGSSGSHEQFF | TGTGCCAGCAGCTTAGTGGGGGGGTCTAGCGGGAGCCATGAGCAGTTCTTC | TRBJ2-1 | TRBD2 | - | TRBV7-2
CASSLVLGPNSVILSYEQYF | TGTGCCAGCAGCTTAGTTTTGGGTCCAAACAGCGTGATACTCTCCTACGAGCAGTACTTC | TRBJ2-7 | - | - | TRBV7-2
CSARDQTSGRGSVYEQYF | TGCAGTGCTAGAGATCAAACTAGCGGGAGGGGATCGGTTTACGAGCAGTACTTC | TRBJ2-7 | TRBD2 | - | TRBV20-1
CASSQFQSTYGYTF | TGTGCCAGCAGCCAGTTTCAGAGTACCTATGGCTACACCTTC | TRBJ1-2 | - | - | TRBV3-1
CASSYSVGITDTQYF | TGTGCCAGCAGTTACTCTGTCGGGATCACAGATACGCAGTATTTT | TRBJ2-3 | - | - | TRBV6-5
CASRYAADLMVAQYF | TGCGCCAGCAGGTATGCAGCGGACCTCATGGTGGCCCAGTACTTC | TRBJ2-5 | - | few | TRBV5-1
CASSYRTSGRDNEQYF | TGTGCCAGCAGCTACCGTACTAGCGGGAGAGACAATGAGCAGTACTTC | TRBJ2-5 | TRBD2 | - | TRBV6-5
CSVLVGTSVYNEQFF | TGCAGCGTCCTGGTTGGGACTAGCGTTTACAATGAGCAGTTCTTC | TRBJ2-1 | TRBD2 | few | TRBV29-1
CSAEDRGLNQPQHF | TGCAGTGCCGAGGACAGGGGGCTCAATCAGCCCCAGCATTTT | TRBJ1-5 | TRBD1 | few | TRBV20-1
CASGRYQETQYF | TGTGCCAGCGGACGGTACCAAGAGACCCAGTACTTC | TRBJ2-5 | - | few | TRBV7-9
CASSLWDRIGYGYTF | TGTGCCAGCAGCTTGTGGGACAGGATAGGGTATGGCTACACCTTC | TRBJ1-2 | TRBD1 | few | TRBV5-6
CASTGQARTTF | TGTGCCAGCACCGGACAGGCAAGGACCACCTTC | TRBJ1-2 | TRBD1 | - | TRBV2
CASSLDPSGFNEQFF | TGCGCCAGCAGCTTGGACCCTAGCGGGTTCAATGAGCAGTTCTTC | TRBJ2-1 | TRBD2 | - | TRBV5-1
CASGGAEETQYF | TGTGCCAGCGGAGGGGCGGAAGAGACCCAGTACTTC | TRBJ2-5 | - | - | TRBV11-3
CSTGGGPNEQFF | TGCAGCACCGGGGGGGGCCCCAATGAGCAGTTCTTC | TRBJ2-1 | TRBD2 | few | TRBV29-1